This TCR beta chain is from a study of cytomegalovirus exposure and HLA in healthy donors. Use of 60 Vbeta and 13 Jbeta primers characterized the PCR. The assay was immunoSEQ multiplex PCR, and TCRdb's table has in-frame clones only and misses some. There are about 180,000 clones in the sample; more than 75% occur only once, and approximately 1.4% lies in the top ten. Looked up from germline, CDR1 is SQVTM and CDR2 is ANQGSEA. The junction had 12 bases not matched to a gene; V was cut back by 6 bases and J by 2 bases. This CDR3 contains 16 residues. The chain joins TRBV29-1 to TRBJ2-1; 8 nucleotides align to TRBD2. Sequencing was carried out using PBMCs. The receptor was isolated from a man aged 40-49 years in good health and CMV-seronegative. For the CDR3, the DNA is TGCAGCGTAGTGAGCATCCATAGCGGGACCTACAATGAGCAGTTCTTC. Residues: CSVVSIHSGTYNEQFF.